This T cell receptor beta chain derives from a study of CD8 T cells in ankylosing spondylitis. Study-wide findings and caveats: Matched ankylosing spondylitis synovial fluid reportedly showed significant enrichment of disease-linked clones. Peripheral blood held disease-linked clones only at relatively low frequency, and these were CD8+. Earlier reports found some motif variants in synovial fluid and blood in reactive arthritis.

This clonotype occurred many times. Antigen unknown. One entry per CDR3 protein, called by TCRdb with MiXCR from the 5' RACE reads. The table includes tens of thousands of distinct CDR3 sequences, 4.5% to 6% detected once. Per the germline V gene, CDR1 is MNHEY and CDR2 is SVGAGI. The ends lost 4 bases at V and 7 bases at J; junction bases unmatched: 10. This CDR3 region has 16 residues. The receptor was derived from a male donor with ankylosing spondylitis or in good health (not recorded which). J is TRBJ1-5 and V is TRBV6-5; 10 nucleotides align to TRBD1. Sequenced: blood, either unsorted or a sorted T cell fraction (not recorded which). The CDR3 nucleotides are TGTGCCAGCAGTTCCTTAGACAGGGGGCAAGAACAGCCCCAGCATTTT. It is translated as CASSSLDRGQEQPQHF.